One T cell receptor (beta chain) is described in this entry. Which antigen it targets is not known. At one of its ends the junction is not consistent with the germline gene, which may arise from a read error. This entry is derived from a study of blood T cell repertoires in COVID-19 (dated by TCRdb to 2020 to 2021). With respect to the entire study: Samples from collaborators originated in the United States, Italy and Spain and spanned both the acute and convalescent phases of COVID-19. The prospective study material was composed of cDNA or gDNA derived from T cells, B-cell-depleted T cells, or PBMCs. Deeply sampled blood TCRbeta repertoires from subjects exposed to, actively infected with, or recovered from COVID-19 were included in the dataset. The repertoires were released in a freely available public database intended as a resource for research on the immune response to SARS-CoV-2. Samples were obtained from the ongoing ImmuneRACE study (first 160 participants) and from roughly 1,300 subjects provided by 6 global collaborators. Sample metadata almost always included a de-identified subject ID, COVID-19 status, age in years and sex. Where available, HLA class I and class II types were taken from metadata supplied by the sample provider and were not determined by assay-based typing.

TCRbeta CDR3 regions were amplified from genomic DNA by means of the immunoSEQ Assay, a bias-controlled multiplex PCR. Per the original workflow: The number of nucleated cells in each sample was estimated by amplification of reference gene primers within the assay. To quantify the absolute abundance of each unique TCRbeta CDR3 rearrangement, sequence reads were collapsed and filtered. For each sample, productive Simpson clonality was calculated as the square root of Simpson's diversity index over productive rearrangements. Held by TCRdb, this immuneACCESS table contains in-frame sequences only and omits some clones. Under half of the omission traces to an unresolved V gene where checked; the cause of the rest is unknown. The DNA was the basis for D and trimming; V, J and clone size are from that table. The sample table lists roughly 110,000 clones, 75% to 90% of them with a count of one. The ten largest clones represent under 20% of the sample.

The cysteine opens and the phenylalanine closes a CDR3 of 13 amino acids. CDR3 DNA only is kept here, 39 bases in frame from base 1. The germline V gene provides CDR1 LGHNA and CDR2 YNFKEQ. Each collaborating institution followed its own protocols to collect whole blood in K2EDTA tubes. Collaborator samples were shipped for TCRbeta analysis as frozen whole blood, isolated PBMCs, or DNA extracted from either sample type. General study outcomes and caveats: Clinical and demographic metadata were provided uncurated, with the amount varying by source and participant.

This sequence uses TRBV4-2 and TRBJ1-2; TRBD1 fits 7 bases in the junction. The source of this sequence is a human donor with acute or convalescent COVID-19. The donor label of this sample is uncertain. Sequencing was performed on peripheral blood. CDR3 region: CASSQDLTTGLGF. The DNA sequence is as follows: TGTGCCAGCAGCCAAGATCTCACGACAGGGCTCGGCTTC.